These 5 T cell receptor beta chains originate from one sample sequenced in a study of post-analysis software for immune sequencing data (dated by TCRdb to 2014 to 2015). What the work shows at the level of the full study, not this receptor alone: Patients showed significantly higher frequencies than controls for roughly five TRBV segments, among them TRBV5-6, TRBV5-1 and TRBV20-1.

Libraries were built with PCR. The sample was run on an Illumina HiSeq 2500. Unique molecular identifiers were incorporated into TCR beta cDNA libraries to reduce PCR and sequencing biases. TCRdb reprocessing: public reads trimmed at Q25 with fastp, clones called with MiXCR, in-frame beta chains kept. Each entry is one CDR3 protein sequence, shown with its most common DNA and genes. This sample is represented by about 810,000 distinct CDR3 sequences; 53% of them were singletons. Of the sample, approximately 4.3% is held by the ten largest clones. These receptors are not linked to any known antigen. Sequencing was performed on blood. The receptor source for this set is a girl aged 5-17 years with multiple sclerosis.

This rearrangement joins TRBV9 to TRBJ1-1, with D uncertain. Trimming removed 0 bases from V and 1 base from J, with 4 bases in between. CDR3 size: 13 residues. CDR1 is SGDLS and CDR2 is YYNGEE in the germline V gene. The CDR3 is CASSVGSNTEAFF. The CDR3 DNA is TGTGCCAGCAGCGTAGGATCGAACACTGAAGCTTTCTTT.

The chain uses TRBV7-3 and TRBJ2-1; tentative D call: TRBD1 (5 bases). Trimming stripped 1 base from V and 7 bases from J, with 8 bases between. This CDR3 is built from 13 residues. The V gene's germline CDR1 is SGHTA and CDR2 FQGTGA. CDR3 protein: CASSLMTANEQFF. As DNA, the CDR3 is TGTGCCAGCAGCTTAATGACAGCAAATGAGCAGTTCTTC.

In this sample, this clonotype turned up a few times. V usage is TRBV6-5 and J usage is TRBJ1-2; TRBD1 agrees at 9 bases. The germline gives CDR1 MNHEY, CDR2 SVGAGI. Trimming took 8 bases from V and 8 from J; bases not matched to a gene: 9. CDR3 length: 13 amino acids. For the CDR3, the DNA is TGTGCCAGCGATTCGGGACAGGGCCTCGGCTACACCTTC. It yields the protein CASDSGQGLGYTF.

Only a few counts were recorded for this clonotype. DNA of the CDR3: TGTGCCAGCAGTTTGTGGGGACAGGGGGCTTGGGAGCAGTACTTC. This translates into CASSLWGQGAWEQYF. The rearrangement uses TRBV27 and TRBJ2-7; 12 positions match TRBD1. The CDR3 has 15 residues. Per the germline V gene, CDR1 is MNHEY and CDR2 is SMNVEV (reference sequence). V gave up 3 bases and J gave up 7 bases; unmatched junction bases: 7.

This clonotype came up a few times. This rearrangement joins TRBV11-2 to TRBJ1-6; D may be TRBD1 (6 bases). Trimming shortened V by 0 bases and J by 7 bases, and 19 bases separated the two germline ends. The V gene's germline CDR1 is SGHAT and CDR2 FQNNGV. The CDR3 extends over 18 amino acids. This CDR3 reads CASSLDRGGRGRNSPLHF. Written as DNA, the CDR3 is TGTGCCAGCAGCTTAGATCGGGGGGGCAGGGGACGGAATTCACCCCTCCACTTT. The full variable domain, completed using reference TRBV11-2 and TRBJ1-6, is EAGVAQSPRYKIIEKRQSVAFWCNPISGHATLYWYQQILGQGPKLLIQFQNNGVVDDSQLPKDRFSAERLKGVDSTLKIQPAKLEDSAVYLCASSLDRGGRGRNSPLHFGNGTRLTVT.